This TCR beta chain was sequenced in a study of T cell repertoires in cytomegalovirus infection. Germline CDR1 reads KGHDR; CDR2 reads SFDVKD. The CDR3 loop spans 15 amino acids. Trimming at V came to 5 bases and at J to 4 bases, leaving 8 bases not matched to a gene. TCRdb processed the reads anew with MiXCR; each CDR3 protein has one entry. The table lists fewer than 200,000 distinct CDR3 sequences, roughly 9.8% of them singletons. The sample comprised PBMCs. V gene TRBV24-1 combines with J gene TRBJ2-3, with 7 bases aligning to TRBD1. The source of this sequence is a human donor in good health (CMV status not recorded). Some clones in this sample may be carry-over from other donors' samples. In nucleotides, the CDR3 is TGTGCCACCAGTGGGACAGGCTTTTCCCCAGATACGCAGTATTTT. Translating it yields CATSGTGFSPDTQYF.